The rows below give T cell receptor beta chains drawn from one sample of a study of T cell repertoires in cytomegalovirus infection. Via MiXCR, TCRdb re-called the reads, giving one row per CDR3 protein. The table lists some 350,000 distinct CDR3 sequences, approximately 32% of them singletons. These receptors have no known antigen. Sequenced here: cultured PBMCs, sampled from culture after CMV antigen stimulation. These receptors all stem from a human donor in good health (CMV status not recorded). Some clones in this sample may be carry-over from other donors' samples. The CDR3 runs from the conserved cysteine through the conserved F or W. The D gene is left open where the match is weak. Clone size is given for some rows only: seen once, a few or many times, or a class if the clone is expanded.

CDR3aa	CDR3nt	v_gene	d_gene	abundance	j_gene
CASSLRTVGNEKLFF	TGTGCCAGCAGCTTACGGACAGTCGGCAATGAAAAACTGTTTTTT	TRBV7-6	-	-	TRBJ1-4
CASRAGYYGYTF	TGTGCCAGCAGGGCAGGGTACTATGGCTACACCTTC	TRBV6-5	-	-	TRBJ1-2
CASSTPGTSGRQSTDTQYF	TGTGCCAGCAGCACGCCCGGGACTAGCGGGAGGCAAAGCACAGATACGCAGTATTTT	TRBV11-2	TRBD2	many	TRBJ2-3
CASSRREGREQYF	TGTGCCAGCAGCCGCCGGGAGGGGAGAGAGCAGTACTTC	TRBV7-8	TRBD2	few	TRBJ2-7
CASSQGQGRLTEAFF	TGTGCCAGTAGTCAGGGACAGGGGAGGTTAACTGAAGCTTTCTTT	TRBV19	TRBD1	-	TRBJ1-1
CASSLTHAPERRYEKLFF	TGTGCCAGCAGCCTGACCCACGCCCCGGAGCGTCGGTATGAAAAACTGTTTTTT	TRBV7-2	-	-	TRBJ1-4
CAAHAGMNTEAFF	TGTGCCGCTCACGCAGGGATGAACACTGAAGCTTTCTTT	TRBV6-2/TRBV6-3	-	few	TRBJ1-1
CASSLAGLSYTGELFF	TGTGCCAGCAGCTTAGCAGGGCTGTCGTACACCGGGGAGCTGTTTTTT	TRBV7-6	-	-	TRBJ2-2
CASSPSYEQFF	TGTGCCAGCAGCCCCTCCTATGAGCAGTTCTTC	TRBV7-9	-	-	TRBJ2-1
CASSLKGFTDTQYF	TGTGCCAGCAGCTTAAAAGGGTTCACAGATACGCAGTATTTT	TRBV7-6	-	-	TRBJ2-3
CATSRLPTVPDTQYF	TGTGCCACCAGCAGACTCCCCACAGTACCGGATACGCAGTATTTT	TRBV15	-	-	TRBJ2-3
CASSLWAGGNQPQHF	TGTGCCAGCAGTTTATGGGCAGGAGGCAATCAGCCCCAGCATTTT	TRBV12-3/TRBV12-4	-	few	TRBJ1-5
CASSQARLGDTEAFF	TGTGCCAGCAGCCAAGCCAGGCTAGGGGACACTGAAGCTTTCTTT	TRBV14	-	few	TRBJ1-1
CASLQRGGQETQYF	TGTGCCAGCCTCCAGCGGGGGGGACAAGAGACCCAGTACTTC	TRBV6-6	TRBD2	few	TRBJ2-5
CASSKGFVDEQYF	TGTGCCAGCAGTAAGGGTTTCGTCGACGAGCAGTACTTC	TRBV6-6	-	-	TRBJ2-7
CASSQKDRGTEAFF	TGTGCCAGCAGCCAAAAAGACAGGGGCACTGAAGCTTTCTTT	TRBV3-1	TRBD1	few	TRBJ1-1
CASSSFGTVGNTIYF	TGTGCCAGCAGTTCATTCGGGACAGTCGGAAACACCATATATTTT	TRBV27	TRBD1	-	TRBJ1-3
CASRGSGVDATNEKLFF	TGTGCCAGCAGGGGATCAGGGGTAGATGCAACTAATGAAAAACTGTTTTTT	TRBV25-1	-	-	TRBJ1-4
CASSSTSATYEQYF	TGTGCCAGCAGTTCGACTAGCGCTACCTACGAGCAGTACTTC	TRBV12-3/TRBV12-4	TRBD2	-	TRBJ2-7
CASSHREDEQFF	TGTGCCAGTAGTCACAGAGAGGATGAGCAGTTCTTC	TRBV19	-	few	TRBJ2-1
CASSLWASNYGYTF	TGTGCCAGCAGTTTATGGGCCAGTAACTATGGCTACACCTTC	TRBV28	-	-	TRBJ1-2
CASSENLWGLGNNTF	-	TRBV2	-	-	TRBJ1-2
CASRPEMNTEAFF	TGTGCCAGCAGGCCCGAGATGAACACTGAAGCTTTCTTT	TRBV2	-	-	TRBJ1-1
CASSFYGNYSNQPQHF	TGTGCCAGCAGTTTTTACGGGAATTATAGCAATCAGCCCCAGCATTTT	TRBV7-3	-	-	TRBJ1-5
CASSLGVDEQFF	TGTGCCAGCAGCTTAGGAGTAGATGAGCAGTTCTTC	TRBV7-6	-	-	TRBJ2-1
CASSYSRAYSNQPQHF	TGTGCCAGCAGTTACTCACGGGCTTATAGCAATCAGCCCCAGCATTTT	TRBV6-2/TRBV6-3	-	few	TRBJ1-5
CASTPEIPANTGELFF	TGTGCCAGCACCCCTGAGATACCGGCGAACACCGGGGAGCTGTTTTTT	TRBV2	-	-	TRBJ2-2
CASRMTPANYGYTF	TGTGCCAGCAGAATGACCCCGGCTAACTATGGCTACACCTTC	TRBV12-3/TRBV12-4	-	few	TRBJ1-2
CASSPTSGGPNEQFF	TGTGCCAGCAGTCCGACTAGCGGGGGCCCTAATGAGCAGTTCTTC	TRBV12-3/TRBV12-4	TRBD2	-	TRBJ2-1
CASSLTNAPDTQYF	TGTGCCAGCAGTTTAACGAACGCCCCAGATACGCAGTATTTT	TRBV12-3/TRBV12-4	-	few	TRBJ2-3
CASSVEHNEKLFF	TGTGCCAGCAGTGTGGAACACAATGAAAAACTGTTTTTT	TRBV12-3/TRBV12-4	-	few	TRBJ1-4
CASSLARGNGRNEQFF	TGCGCCAGCAGCTTGGCCCGAGGGAATGGCCGGAATGAGCAGTTCTTC	TRBV5-1	-	-	TRBJ2-1
CASRSQGAPNEKLFF	TGTGCCAGCAGGTCACAGGGGGCTCCTAATGAAAAACTGTTTTTT	TRBV2	TRBD1	-	TRBJ1-4
CASSAEGGNTIYF	TGTGCCAGCAGCGCTGAGGGTGGAAACACCATATATTTT	TRBV9	-	-	TRBJ1-3
CASIPTGSSYNEQFF	TGTGCCAGCATTCCGACAGGCAGCTCCTACAATGAGCAGTTCTTC	TRBV12-3/TRBV12-4	-	-	TRBJ2-1